Below, 25 T cell receptor beta chains from the same sample are listed, as sequenced in a study of identical twins. TCRdb passed the 5' RACE reads through MiXCR, listing each CDR3 protein once. The profile shows approximately 210,000 distinct CDR3 sequences, around a sixth of them singletons. These records were also assigned to another study, of T cells expressing NK-cell markers.

The specimen was CD8+ T cells sorted from blood. The receptors were sampled from a woman aged 18 to 35 in good health.

Only a few counts were recorded for this clonotype. The chain recombines TRBV5-1 with TRBJ2-7, with 7 positions matching TRBD1. The CDR3 extends over 14 amino acids. Germline V lookup: CDR1 SGHRS, CDR2 YFSETQ. Trimming took 2 bases from V and 5 from J; bases not matched to a gene: 7. The CDR3 region is CASSLGGRVHEQYF. The CDR3 nucleotides read TGCGCCAGCAGCTTAGGGGGCAGAGTCCACGAGCAGTACTTC.

The rearrangement uses TRBV12-3 or TRBV12-4 and TRBJ1-4; weak D call: TRBD1 (5 bases). There are 14 residues in the CDR3. Trimming took off 7 bases at V and 8 bases at J, with 17 bases between the two ends. The CDR3 sequence is CASTPGRVQEKLFF. The CDR3 bases are TGTGCCAGCACCCCAGGGAGAGTACAAGAAAAACTGTTTTTT.

Here the CDR3 DNA reads TGTGCCAGCACACAGTTGAGGGGCGAGCAGTACTTC. This translates into CASTQLRGEQYF. The gene calls are TRBV5-6 and TRBJ2-7; D tentatively fits TRBD1 or TRBD2 (5 bases each). The germline CDR1 and CDR2 sequences are SGHDT and YYEEEE. CDR3 length: 12 amino acids. V lost 6 bases and J lost 6, with 13 bases in between.

V and J are TRBV29-1 and TRBJ2-2; 7 positions match TRBD1. The trim removed 7 bases at V and 3 bases at J, leaving 14 bases unmatched. In germline, CDR1 is SQVTM, CDR2 ANQGSEA. This CDR3 has 16 residues. The CDR3 DNA reads TGCAGCGCCGGCCCCCCGACAGGGCCCGACACCGGGGAGCTGTTTTTT. Translating it yields CSAGPPTGPDTGELFF.

In its sample, this clonotype was seen many times. The gene calls are TRBV5-1 and TRBJ2-1; D is perhaps TRBD1 (5 bases). The CDR3 totals 12 residues. The ends were cut back, 6 bases at V and 6 bases at J, with 10 bases in the middle. Germline V lookup: CDR1 SGHRS, CDR2 YFSETQ. Here the CDR3 DNA reads TGCGCCAGCATGACAGCTCCCAATGAGCAGTTCTTC. This gives the protein CASMTAPNEQFF.

The J gene is TRBJ2-1, the V gene TRBV15; 11 nucleotides match TRBD2. V was clipped by 3 bases and J by 10 bases; unmatched bases: 11. The CDR3 covers 16 residues. Germline CDR1 and CDR2: LNHNV and YYDKDF (reference sequence). The CDR3 DNA follows: TGTGCCACCAGCAGGGTTATAGCGGGAGGGCGTGGGGAGCAGTTCTTC. Translating gives CATSRVIAGGRGEQFF.

This clonotype has only a few counts. This chain links TRBV14 with TRBJ2-5, with no clear D. This CDR3 spans 15 amino acids. Trimming took 3 bases from V and 2 from J, leaving 13 bases between them. Germline V gene data show CDR1 as SGHDN and CDR2 as FVKESK. The CDR3 loop reads CASSHVGPMQETQYF. In DNA, the CDR3 is TGTGCCAGCAGCCACGTCGGGCCCATGCAAGAGACCCAGTACTTC. The complete variable domain, with remaining parts taken from reference TRBV14 and TRBJ2-5, reads EAGVTQFPSHSVIEKGQTVTLRCDPISGHDNLYWYRRVMGKEIKFLLHFVKESKQDESGMPNNRFLAERTGGTYSTLKVQPAELEDSGVYFCASSHVGPMQETQYFGPGTRLLVL.

This clonotype turned up a few times. The genes are TRBV12-3 or TRBV12-4 and TRBJ2-1; 10 bases fit TRBD2. Losses at the gene ends were 3 bases for V and 9 bases for J; bases not matched to a gene: 5. This CDR3 has 14 residues. The CDR3 protein is CASSLASGRAEQFF. CDR3 DNA: TGTGCCAGCAGTTTGGCTAGCGGGAGAGCTGAGCAGTTCTTC.

This clonotype has a handful of counts. The chain has TRBV6-2 or TRBV6-3 and TRBJ1-1; 9 positions agree with TRBD1. The CDR3 is 21 residues long. The J segment lost 11 bases and the V segment lost 1 base, leaving 29 bases of the junction unmatched. The germline CDR1 and CDR2 sequences are MNHEY and SVGEGT. The CDR3 here is CASSYFTGQGIVRYGGGVAFF. The CDR3 DNA reads as TGTGCCAGCAGTTACTTTACCGGACAGGGGATCGTCCGTTACGGCGGAGGTGTGGCTTTCTTT.

J is TRBJ2-7 and V is TRBV9, with D perhaps TRBD2 (5 bases). The CDR3 covers 15 residues. CDR1 is SGDLS and CDR2 is YYNGEE in the germline V gene. Trimming removed 3 bases at V and 6 bases at J, with 19 bases between. CDR3 amino acids: CASSADGLGVREQYF. The CDR3 region has the DNA TGTGCCAGCAGCGCCGATGGACTCGGGGTGCGCGAGCAGTACTTC.

This clonotype appeared a few times. The chain is built from TRBV20-1 and TRBJ2-2, with D maybe TRBD2 (6 bases). The CDR3 sequence is 16 residues long. The germline CDR1 and CDR2 sequences are DFQATT and SNEGSKA (reference sequence). V lost 0 bases and J lost 3, with 14 bases in between. This chain's CDR3 is CSARDLRGTYTGELFF. CDR3 sequence (DNA): TGCAGTGCTAGAGATCTCCGGGGGACTTACACCGGGGAGCTGTTTTTT.

This clonotype came up a few times. This chain links TRBV5-6 with TRBJ2-1; TRBD1 matches 10 bases. The CDR3 has 15 amino acids. The junction had 4 bases not matched to a gene; V was cut back by 4 bases and J by 3 bases. CDR1 is SGHDT, CDR2 YYEEEE, per germline. The CDR3 DNA sequence: TGTGCCAGCAGCCCGACAGGGGGCAACTACAATGAGCAGTTCTTC. It codes for CASSPTGGNYNEQFF.

In its sample, this clonotype was seen a few times. The J gene is TRBJ2-2, the V gene TRBV5-6; D remains unclear. This CDR3 is built from 17 residues. Germline CDR1 reads SGHDT; CDR2 reads YYEEEE. V lost 4 bases and J 0 bases, leaving 16 bases between the germline ends. The CDR3 DNA reads TGTGCCAGCAGCAAAGGAGCGCTCCAAGCGAACACCGGGGAGCTGTTTTTT. Translated: CASSKGALQANTGELFF.

This clonotype came up a few times. This chain links TRBV9 with TRBJ2-7; D is undetermined. CDR1 and CDR2 from the germline V gene are SGDLS and YYNGEE. CDR3 size: 13 residues. V lost 0 bases and J 6 bases, leaving 10 bases between the germline ends. The CDR3 DNA sequence: TGTGCCAGCAGCGTAGCTGGGCAGGCCGAGCAGTACTTC. Protein: CASSVAGQAEQYF.

This clonotype has a count of ten or more. This rearrangement joins TRBV12-3 or TRBV12-4 to TRBJ2-7; no reliable D call. Trimming left V 3 bases short and J 0 bases short, with 12 bases between. The CDR3 contains 15 residues. In DNA form, the CDR3 reads TGTGCCAGCAGTTTTTCCAGACAAAACTCCTACGAGCAGTACTTC. Its protein is CASSFSRQNSYEQYF.

J is TRBJ2-1 and V is TRBV11-2; D is unresolved. This CDR3 is built from 16 residues. The germline gives CDR1 SGHAT, CDR2 FQNNGV. V was shortened by 5 bases and J by 0 bases, with 14 bases between the two germline ends. The chain's CDR3 is CASSPMAVSSYNEQFF. The CDR3 DNA follows: TGTGCCAGCAGCCCCATGGCGGTAAGCTCCTACAATGAGCAGTTCTTC. The full variable domain, rest sourced from reference TRBV11-2 and TRBJ2-1, is EAGVAQSPRYKIIEKRQSVAFWCNPISGHATLYWYQQILGQGPKLLIQFQNNGVVDDSQLPKDRFSAERLKGVDSTLKIQPAKLEDSAVYLCASSPMAVSSYNEQFFGPGTRLTVL.

This rearrangement joins TRBV20-1 to TRBJ1-5, with 10 bases that match TRBD1. Germline V gives CDR1 DFQATT, CDR2 SNEGSKA (reference sequence). V lost 4 bases and J lost 3; bases outside the gene matches: 9. This CDR3 has 16 residues. CDR3 residues: CSATGTGELLNQPQHF. Written as DNA, the CDR3 is TGCAGTGCTACCGGGACAGGGGAGCTTCTCAATCAGCCCCAGCATTTT.

Only a few counts were recorded for this clonotype. The chain uses TRBV15 and TRBJ2-2; 10 bases are a match to TRBD1. Germline assignment: CDR1 LNHNV and CDR2 YYDKDF (reference sequence). This CDR3 contains 15 residues. V lost 6 bases and J lost 7; bases outside the gene matches: 8. The CDR3 DNA sequence: TGTGCCACCAGGCATGCCGGGACAGGGGTCGGGGAGCTGTTTTTT. Residues: CATRHAGTGVGELFF. Drawing the rest from reference TRBV15 and TRBJ2-2, the complete variable domain is DAMVIQNPRYQVTQFGKPVTLSCSQTLNHNVMYWYQQKSSQAPKLLFHYYDKDFNNEADTPDNFQSRRPNTSFCFLDIRSPGLGDTAMYLCATRHAGTGVGELFFGEGSRLTVL.

This clonotype was counted only a few times. The genes are TRBV10-2 and TRBJ2-3, with 8 positions matching TRBD1. This CDR3 region has 15 residues. The V segment lost 2 bases and the J segment 6 bases; nucleotides outside the gene matches: 7. Germline V gene data show CDR1 as WSHSY and CDR2 as SAAADI. This CDR3 reads CASSEDQGAYDTQYF. The CDR3 DNA reads TGCGCCAGCAGTGAGGATCAGGGGGCTTATGATACGCAGTATTTT.

In its sample, this clonotype was seen a few times. The chain carries TRBV12-3 or TRBV12-4 and TRBJ1-5; weak D call: TRBD1 (5 bases). The CDR3 runs 12 residues. Trimming took off 3 bases at V and 5 bases at J, with 5 bases between the two ends. In DNA, the CDR3 is TGTGCCAGCAGTTTGACAGATCAGCCCCAGCATTTT. Protein sequence: CASSLTDQPQHF.

This clonotype was seen a handful of times. V and J are TRBV20-1 and TRBJ2-2; D is unresolved. Germline assignment: CDR1 DFQATT and CDR2 SNEGSKA (reference sequence). This CDR3 is 12 amino acids long. The V gene lost 6 bases and the J gene lost 5 bases, with 10 bases spanning the gap. CDR3 coding DNA: TGCAGTGCCATCCCCGGGACCGGGGAGCTGTTTTTT. The encoded protein is CSAIPGTGELFF.

This clonotype was observed a few times. This chain connects TRBV7-9 to TRBJ2-5; TRBD2 matches 7 bases. J gave up 0 bases and V 3 bases, and 4 bases lay outside the gene matches. CDR1 is SEHNR, CDR2 FQNEAQ, per germline (reference sequence). CDR3 size: 15 residues. The CDR3 DNA reads as TGTGCCAGCAGCTTGCGGGGAGGGTACCAAGAGACCCAGTACTTC. Protein: CASSLRGGYQETQYF.

This chain links TRBV12-3 or TRBV12-4 with TRBJ2-3; unclear D gene. The ends were cut back, 6 bases at V and 6 bases at J, with 19 bases in the middle. CDR3 length: 15 amino acids. CDR3: CASRDSMAYTDTQYF. CDR3 nucleotides: TGTGCCAGCAGGGATAGTATGGCCTACACGGATACGCAGTATTTT.

This clonotype was recorded a few times. The chain combines TRBV13 with TRBJ2-3; unclear D gene. Trimming removed 3 bases at V and 7 bases at J, with 11 bases between. The CDR3 length is 13 residues. In germline, CDR1 is PRHDT, CDR2 FYEKMQ (reference sequence). This CDR3 is CASSLGADNTQYF. CDR3 DNA: TGTGCCAGCAGCTTGGGTGCGGATAATACGCAGTATTTT.

This clonotype was observed a handful of times. This chain uses TRBV7-9 with TRBJ2-1, with 8 bases identical to TRBD2. The CDR3 covers 16 residues. The germline CDR1 and CDR2 sequences are SEHNR and FQNEAQ (reference sequence). The V gene end was trimmed by 7 bases and the J gene end by 0 bases; junction bases not matched to a gene: 8. This CDR3 reads CASTGSGGSSYNEQFF. CDR3 bases: TGTGCCAGCACCGGGAGCGGGGGAAGCTCCTACAATGAGCAGTTCTTC.